This TCR beta chain was captured by sequencing in a study of blood T cell repertoires in COVID-19. The overall study: From the United States, Italy and Spain came samples of acute and convalescent COVID-19.

This CDR3 comprises 14 residues. Germline CDR1 is SGHTA and CDR2 is FQGNSA. V was shortened by 1 base and J by 7 bases, with 11 bases between the two germline ends. The assay was immunoSEQ multiplex PCR, and TCRdb's table has in-frame clones only and misses some. The repertoire holds tens of thousands of clones, 65% to 90% seen once, with less than 3% in the top ten. This clonotype originated in a man older than 75 with acute or convalescent COVID-19. The sequenced sample was peripheral blood. The rearrangement uses TRBV7-2 and TRBJ1-5, with D uncertain. The CDR3 DNA reads TGTGCCAGCAGCTTAGTACGGGGTCGGCAGCCCCAGCATTTT. Its protein product is CASSLVRGRQPQHF.